This is a list of T cell receptor beta chains from one sample in a study of cytomegalovirus exposure and HLA in healthy donors. The repertoire was sequenced with immunoSEQ multiplex PCR; TCRdb's copy has only in-frame clones and lacks some. Among some 240,000 clones listed, about nine tenths were seen once. Material for sequencing was PBMCs. The receptors here all came from a young woman in good health and CMV-seropositive. Each CDR3 is given with its conserved first and last residue. Fields, in order: D gene, clone size, J gene, V gene, CDR3 protein, CDR3 DNA. The D gene is left open where the match is weak. Clone size is shown for a subset of rows, as once, few, many or a class of expanded clone.

D: TRBD1; size: NA; J: TRBJ1-1; V: TRBV29-1; CDR3: CSVLGGDVTEAFF; DNA: TGCAGCGTCCTAGGGGGCGACGTCACTGAAGCTTTCTTT
D: TRBD1; size: NA; J: TRBJ2-7; V: TRBV11-3; CDR3: CASSLSGTGKEQYF; DNA: TGTGCCAGCAGCTTAAGTGGGACAGGGAAAGAGCAGTACTTC
D: NA; size: NA; J: TRBJ2-1; V: TRBV7-2; CDR3: CASVLEFYNEQFF; DNA: TGTGCCAGCGTCCTAGAATTCTACAATGAGCAGTTCTTC
D: TRBD2; size: NA; J: TRBJ2-7; V: TRBV15; CDR3: CATRLGSGHGTKRYEQYF; DNA: TGTGCCACCAGGTTAGGTTCAGGGCATGGGACTAAACGGTACGAGCAGTACTTC
D: NA; size: NA; J: TRBJ1-1; V: TRBV4-1; CDR3: CASSPWTRSKRNTEAFF; DNA: TGCGCCAGCAGCCCTTGGACACGGTCAAAAAGGAACACTGAAGCTTTCTTT
D: TRBD2; size: NA; J: TRBJ2-1; V: TRBV4-1; CDR3: CASSHEPGLAGGSHNEQFF; DNA: TGCGCCAGCAGCCACGAGCCGGGACTAGCGGGAGGGTCCCACAATGAGCAGTTCTTC
D: TRBD1; size: NA; J: TRBJ1-1; V: TRBV19; CDR3: CASSIGQGFPEAFF; DNA: TGTGCCAGTAGTATAGGACAGGGGTTCCCTGAAGCTTTCTTT
D: TRBD1; size: once; J: TRBJ1-2; V: TRBV5-6; CDR3: CASSWDRGRRNGYTF; DNA: TGTGCCAGCAGCTGGGACAGGGGGCGAAGGAACGGCTACACCTTC
D: TRBD1; size: NA; J: TRBJ2-4; V: TRBV5-8; CDR3: CASSRDRADIQYF; DNA: TGTGCCAGCAGCCGGGACAGGGCGGACATTCAGTACTTC
D: TRBD2; size: NA; J: TRBJ2-7; V: TRBV4-1; CDR3: CASSHVLAGDYEQYF; DNA: TGCGCCAGCAGCCATGTTCTTGCGGGGGACTACGAGCAGTACTTC
D: NA; size: NA; J: TRBJ1-1; V: TRBV18; CDR3: CASSPRNALGARDTEAFF; DNA: TGTGCCAGCTCACCTAGGAATGCACTGGGGGCGAGGGACACTGAAGCTTTCTTT
D: NA; size: NA; J: TRBJ2-3; V: TRBV6-6; CDR3: CASSYRIEDTQYF; DNA: TGTGCCAGCAGTTACAGAATAGAGGATACGCAGTATTTT
D: TRBD2; size: NA; J: TRBJ2-3; V: TRBV28; CDR3: CASHSWEAGSTDTQYF; DNA: TGTGCCAGCCATTCCTGGGAAGCGGGAAGCACAGATACGCAGTATTTT
D: TRBD2; size: NA; J: TRBJ2-1; V: TRBV9; CDR3: CASSVDLAGNEQFF; DNA: TGTGCCAGCAGCGTAGACCTAGCGGGAAATGAGCAGTTCTTC
D: NA; size: NA; J: TRBJ1-1; V: TRBV5-4; CDR3: CASGPRGGGYEAFF; DNA: TGTGCCAGCGGCCCGAGGGGCGGGGGTTATGAAGCTTTCTTT
D: TRBD1; size: NA; J: TRBJ2-5; V: TRBV7-2; CDR3: CASSLESGGLLAQYF; DNA: TGTGCCAGCAGCTTAGAATCAGGGGGCCTCCTGGCCCAGTACTTC
D: NA; size: NA; J: TRBJ2-2; V: TRBV7-9; CDR3: CASSSGIDSVGGTGELFF; DNA: TGTGCCAGCAGCTCCGGCATCGACAGCGTGGGTGGCACCGGGGAGCTGTTTTTT
D: NA; size: NA; J: TRBJ2-1; V: TRBV25-1; CDR3: CASSEYIRLFSYNEQFF; DNA: TGTGCCAGCAGTGAATATATTCGACTTTTCTCCTACAATGAGCAGTTCTTC
D: TRBD2; size: NA; J: TRBJ2-1; V: TRBV28; CDR3: CASSLRTSGEFHNEQFF; DNA: TGTGCCAGCAGTTTGAGGACTAGCGGGGAGTTTCACAATGAGCAGTTCTTC
D: TRBD1; size: NA; J: TRBJ2-3; V: TRBV5-6; CDR3: CASSPDRAFEDTQYF; DNA: TGTGCCAGCAGCCCCGACAGGGCTTTTGAAGATACGCAGTATTTT
D: TRBD1; size: once; J: TRBJ1-2; V: TRBV5-8; CDR3: CASSPADRGIYGYTF; DNA: TGTGCCAGCAGCCCGGCGGACAGGGGTATCTATGGCTACACCTTC
D: NA; size: once; J: TRBJ2-7; V: TRBV27; CDR3: CASSSRVPREESFPHEQYF; DNA: TGTGCCAGCAGTTCACGGGTCCCGAGGGAGGAGAGCTTTCCACACGAGCAGTACTTC
D: NA; size: NA; J: TRBJ2-1; V: TRBV28; CDR3: CASSSYNEQFF; DNA: TGTGCCAGCAGTTCGTACAATGAGCAGTTCTTC
D: NA; size: NA; J: TRBJ2-7; V: TRBV4-1; CDR3: CASSTGYEQYF; DNA: TGCGCCAGCAGCACAGGGTACGAGCAGTACTTC